This T cell receptor beta chain was observed in a study of OX40 agonist ivuxolimab in advanced cancers. Findings and limits, study-wide: The 0.1-3.0 mg/kg partial responders had among the lowest clonal expansion.

Profiling relied on immunoSEQ multiplex PCR, and the TCRdb table lists in-frame clones only, not all of them. The sample lists tens of thousands of clones, 70% to 90% occurring once. Germline V gene data show CDR1 as SNHLY and CDR2 as FYNNEI. J lost 3 bases, V lost 6 bases, and 6 bases had no gene match. The CDR3 has 15 amino acids. As regards this clone: The target antigen is unknown.

This receptor was obtained from an adult with an advanced solid tumor such as melanoma, head and neck, liver or kidney cancer. J is TRBJ1-3 and V is TRBV2, with 9 positions matching TRBD1. Sequencing was performed on CD4+ or CD8+ T cells sorted from blood, taken in a trial of the OX40 agonist ivuxolimab. CDR3 protein: CASSLTGGGGNTIYF. The CDR3 bases are TGTGCCAGCAGCCTCACAGGGGGCGGTGGAAACACCATATATTTT.